The rows below give T cell receptor beta chains drawn from one sample of a study of response to subunit inactivated influenza vaccine. TCRdb processed the RT-PCR reads anew with MiXCR; each CDR3 protein has one entry. Among roughly 760,000 distinct CDR3 sequences listed, around 21% were seen once. The sample in question was PBMCs from blood, obtained more than 4 days after vaccination. The receptors here all came from a middle-aged man who received an inactivated influenza vaccine. CDR3s include the opening cysteine and the closing phenylalanine or tryptophan. Each record gives: V gene, clone size, J gene, D gene, CDR3 DNA, CDR3 protein. D genes are given only for firm matches. Expanded clones are given a class, and other clones once, few, many or no size at all.

>TRBV25-1|.|TRBJ2-5|TRBD2
TGTGCCAGCGGGAGGGCCAGGGAGGGACAAGAGACCCAGTACTTC
CASGRAREGQETQYF
>TRBV5-5|few|TRBJ2-7|.
TGTGCCAGCAGGTTACAGAGCTCCTACGAGCAGTACTTC
CASRLQSSYEQYF
>TRBV9|.|TRBJ2-1|TRBD2
TGTGCCAGCAGCGCCCCAGGGACTAGCGGCTACAATGAGCAGTTCTTC
CASSAPGTSGYNEQFF
>TRBV7-9|.|TRBJ2-5|TRBD2
TGTGCCAGCAGCTTACCGGGACTAGCGAGAAAAGAGACCCAGTACTTC
CASSLPGLARKETQYF
>TRBV7-2|.|TRBJ2-7|TRBD1
TGTGCCAGCAGCTTAGGCCTGGGACAGGGTTCCGAGCAGTACTTC
CASSLGLGQGSEQYF
>TRBV5-1|.|TRBJ1-1|TRBD1
TGCGCCAGCAGCTTCCAGACAGGGGCTGCGAACACTGAAGCTTTCTTT
CASSFQTGAANTEAFF
>TRBV9|.|TRBJ2-2|TRBD1
TGTGCCAGCAGCGTAGGAGGGGGCGCAAGCACCGGGGAGCTGTTTTTT
CASSVGGGASTGELFF
>TRBV28|.|TRBJ2-1|.
TGTGCCAGCAGTTTCATCTACAATGAGCAGTTCTTC
CASSFIYNEQFF
>TRBV20-1|few|TRBJ2-2|.
TGCAGTGCTAGAGAGTATGGCAGGGCCACCGGGGAGCTGTTTTTT
CSAREYGRATGELFF
>TRBV6-5|.|TRBJ2-7|.
TGTGCCAGCAAGGGCAGCCATTACGAGCAGTACTTC
CASKGSHYEQYF
>TRBV7-9|.|TRBJ1-3|.
TGTGCCAGCAGCTCACATGACGACACCATATATTTT
CASSSHDDTIYF
>TRBV18|many|TRBJ1-6|.
TGTGCCAGCTCACGTATGGCAGGGAGTTTGTCGGATTCACCCCTCCACTTT
CASSRMAGSLSDSPLHF
>TRBV6-6|.|TRBJ1-1|.
TGTGCCAGCAGTTGGAGACAGAACACTGAAGCTTTCTTT
CASSWRQNTEAFF
>TRBV6-2/TRBV6-3|few|TRBJ2-5|.
TGTGCCAGCAGTTACCCGGGACAAGGCGGTGGAGAGACCCAGTACTTC
CASSYPGQGGGETQYF
>TRBV9|.|TRBJ2-3|.
TGTGCCAGCAGCGCCACGAGGGGGACGAATACGCAGTATTTT
CASSATRGTNTQYF
>TRBV28|.|TRBJ2-5|TRBD1
TGTGCCAGCGGCGACAGGGTAGGAGAGACCCAGTACTTC
CASGDRVGETQYF
>TRBV6-2/TRBV6-3|few|TRBJ2-3|.
TGTGCCAGCAGTTACTCGTTAGGCAGGACGACAGATACGCAGTATTTT
CASSYSLGRTTDTQYF
>TRBV24-1|.|TRBJ2-3|TRBD1
TGTGCCACCAGCTCCCTCCCCGGGACAGGGACAGATACGCAGTATTTT
CATSSLPGTGTDTQYF
>TRBV6-1|once|TRBJ2-7|TRBD1
TGTGCCAGCAGGGATTGGGACAGCGGAGAGCAGTACTTC
CASRDWDSGEQYF
>TRBV6-5|few|TRBJ2-7|.
TGTGCCAGCAGTTATGGAGGACCGCCCTTGGGCGAGCAGTACTTC
CASSYGGPPLGEQYF
>TRBV5-4|.|TRBJ2-1|TRBD1
TGTGCCAGCAGCCAGACAGGGGAAGGTGAGCAGTTCTTC
CASSQTGEGEQFF
>TRBV28|.|TRBJ2-3|TRBD2
TGTGCCAGCAGTCCCTGGGGGGGATTTAGCACAGATACGCAGTATTTT
CASSPWGGFSTDTQYF
>TRBV12-3/TRBV12-4|few|TRBJ2-7|TRBD1
TGTGCCAGCAGGAAAAGGGGACAGAACTACGAGCAGTACTTC
CASRKRGQNYEQYF
>TRBV10-3|few|TRBJ1-2|TRBD1
TGTGCCATCAGCGGCAGGGGGCAGCTGGGAGGCTACACCTTC
CAISGRGQLGGYTF
>TRBV6-5|few|TRBJ2-5|TRBD1
TGTGCCAGCAGTTCCTCGACAGGGAAAGAGACCCAGTACTTC
CASSSSTGKETQYF
>TRBV20-1|.|TRBJ2-5|TRBD2
TGCAGTGCTAAGGGACTAGCGGGAGTGTGGGAGACCCAGTACTTC
CSAKGLAGVWETQYF
>TRBV2|few|TRBJ1-5|.
TGTGCCAGCAGGGGACCCCTGATTCAGCCCCAGCATTTT
CASRGPLIQPQHF